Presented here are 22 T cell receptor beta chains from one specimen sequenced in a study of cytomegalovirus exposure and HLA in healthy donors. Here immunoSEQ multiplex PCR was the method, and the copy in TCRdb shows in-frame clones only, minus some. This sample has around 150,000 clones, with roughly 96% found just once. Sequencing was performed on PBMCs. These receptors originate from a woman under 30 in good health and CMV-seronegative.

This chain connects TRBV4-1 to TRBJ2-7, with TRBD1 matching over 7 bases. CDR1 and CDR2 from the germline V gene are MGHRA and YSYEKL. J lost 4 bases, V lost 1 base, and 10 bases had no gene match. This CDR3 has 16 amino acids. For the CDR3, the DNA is TGCGCCAGCAGCCAAGTAGCCAGGGGGAAGAATTACGAGCAGTACTTC. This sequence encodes CASSQVARGKNYEQYF.

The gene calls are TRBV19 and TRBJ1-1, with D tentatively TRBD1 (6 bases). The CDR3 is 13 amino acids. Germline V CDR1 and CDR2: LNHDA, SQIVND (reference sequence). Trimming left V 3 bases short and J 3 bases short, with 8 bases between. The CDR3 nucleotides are TGTGCCAGTAGTATTCAGGGGCACACTGAAGCTTTCTTT. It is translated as CASSIQGHTEAFF.

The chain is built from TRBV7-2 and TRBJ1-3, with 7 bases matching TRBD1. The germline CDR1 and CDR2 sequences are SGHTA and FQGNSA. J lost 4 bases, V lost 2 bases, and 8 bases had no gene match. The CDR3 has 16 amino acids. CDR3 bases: TGTGCCAGCAGCTTAACCTATGACAGGGCGGGAAACACCATATATTTT. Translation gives CASSLTYDRAGNTIYF. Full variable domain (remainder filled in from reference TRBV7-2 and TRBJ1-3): GAGVSQSPSNKVTEKGKDVELRCDPISGHTALYWYRQSLGQGLEFLIYFQGNSAPDKSGLPSDRFSAERTGGSVSTLTIQRTQQEDSAVYLCASSLTYDRAGNTIYFGEGSWLTVV.

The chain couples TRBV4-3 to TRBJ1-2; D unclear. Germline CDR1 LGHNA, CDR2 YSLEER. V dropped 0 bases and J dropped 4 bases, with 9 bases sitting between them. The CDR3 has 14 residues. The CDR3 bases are TGCGCCAGCAGCCAAGACGGTTTCGGCTATGGCTACACCTTC. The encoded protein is CASSQDGFGYGYTF.

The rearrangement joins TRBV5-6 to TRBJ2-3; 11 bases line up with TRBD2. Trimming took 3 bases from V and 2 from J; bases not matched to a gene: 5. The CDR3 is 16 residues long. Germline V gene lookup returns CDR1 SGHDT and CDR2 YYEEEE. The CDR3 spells CASSSGTSGPTDTQYF. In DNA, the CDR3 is TGTGCCAGCAGCTCCGGGACTAGCGGACCCACAGATACGCAGTATTTT. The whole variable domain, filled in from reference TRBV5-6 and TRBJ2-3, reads DAGVTQSPTHLIKTRGQQVTLRCSPKSGHDTVSWYQQALGQGPQFIFQYYEEEERQRGNFPDRFSGHQFPNYSSELNVNALLLGDSALYLCASSSGTSGPTDTQYFGPGTRLTVL.

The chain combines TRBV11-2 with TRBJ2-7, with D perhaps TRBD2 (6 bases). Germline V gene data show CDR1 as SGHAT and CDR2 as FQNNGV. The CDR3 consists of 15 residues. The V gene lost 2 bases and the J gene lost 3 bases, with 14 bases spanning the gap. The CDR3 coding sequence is TGTGCCAGCAGCTTATGGTCCCAGGGAGGCTACGAGCAGTACTTC. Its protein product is CASSLWSQGGYEQYF.

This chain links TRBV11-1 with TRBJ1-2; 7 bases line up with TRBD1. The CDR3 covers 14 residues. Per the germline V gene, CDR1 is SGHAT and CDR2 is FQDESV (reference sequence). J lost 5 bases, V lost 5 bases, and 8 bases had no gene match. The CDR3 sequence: CASSPRQGFYGYTF. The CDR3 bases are TGTGCCAGCAGCCCCAGACAGGGCTTTTATGGCTACACCTTC.

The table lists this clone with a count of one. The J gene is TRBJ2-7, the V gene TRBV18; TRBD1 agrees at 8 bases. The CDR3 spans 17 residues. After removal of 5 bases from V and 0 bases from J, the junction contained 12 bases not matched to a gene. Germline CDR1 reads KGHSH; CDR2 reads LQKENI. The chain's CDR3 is CASSTTTGGLSSYEQYF. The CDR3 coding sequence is TGTGCCAGCTCAACCACTACAGGGGGACTGTCCTCCTACGAGCAGTACTTC.

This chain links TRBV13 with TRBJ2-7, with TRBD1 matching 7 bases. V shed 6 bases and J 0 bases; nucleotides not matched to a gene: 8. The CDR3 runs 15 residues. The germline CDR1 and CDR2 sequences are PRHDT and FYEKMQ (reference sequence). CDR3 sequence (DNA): TGTGCCAGCAGTTCCGGGACAGAGAGCTCCTACGAGCAGTACTTC. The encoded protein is CASSSGTESSYEQYF. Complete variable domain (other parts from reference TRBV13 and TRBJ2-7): AAGVIQSPRHLIKEKRETATLKCYPIPRHDTVYWYQQGPGQDPQFLISFYEKMQSDKGSIPDRFSAQQFSDYHSELNMSSLELGDSALYFCASSSGTESSYEQYFGPGTRLTVT.

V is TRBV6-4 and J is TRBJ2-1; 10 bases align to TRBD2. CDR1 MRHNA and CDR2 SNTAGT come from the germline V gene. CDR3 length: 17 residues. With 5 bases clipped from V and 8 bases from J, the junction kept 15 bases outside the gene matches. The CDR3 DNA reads TGTGCCAGCAGTATGATCCCGAGCGGGGGGGCCATCCATGAGCAGTTCTTC. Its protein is CASSMIPSGGAIHEQFF.

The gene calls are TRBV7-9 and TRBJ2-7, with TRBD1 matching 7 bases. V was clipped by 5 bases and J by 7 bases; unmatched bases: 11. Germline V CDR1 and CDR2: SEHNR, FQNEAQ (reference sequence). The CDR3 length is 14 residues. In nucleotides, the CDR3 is TGTGCCAGCAGCCACTTGGGACAGTTTAAGGAGCAGTACTTC. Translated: CASSHLGQFKEQYF. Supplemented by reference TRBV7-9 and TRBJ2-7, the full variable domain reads DTGVSQNPRHKITKRGQNVTFRCDPISEHNRLYWYRQTLGQGPEFLTYFQNEAQLEKSRLLSDRFSAERPKGSFSTLEIQRTEQGDSAMYLCASSHLGQFKEQYFGPGTRLTVT.

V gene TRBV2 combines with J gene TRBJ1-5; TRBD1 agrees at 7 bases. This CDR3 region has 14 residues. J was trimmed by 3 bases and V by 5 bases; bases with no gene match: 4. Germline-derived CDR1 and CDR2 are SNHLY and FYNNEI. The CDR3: CASSRQGVNQPQHF. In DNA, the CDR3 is TGTGCCAGCAGTCGGCAGGGGGTCAATCAGCCCCAGCATTTT.

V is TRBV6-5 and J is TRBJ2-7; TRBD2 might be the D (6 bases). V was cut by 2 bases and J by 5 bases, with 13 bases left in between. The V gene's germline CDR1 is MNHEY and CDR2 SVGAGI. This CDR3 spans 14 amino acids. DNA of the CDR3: TGTGCCAGCAGTTACAGTGGACTACAGCACGAGCAGTACTTC. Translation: CASSYSGLQHEQYF.

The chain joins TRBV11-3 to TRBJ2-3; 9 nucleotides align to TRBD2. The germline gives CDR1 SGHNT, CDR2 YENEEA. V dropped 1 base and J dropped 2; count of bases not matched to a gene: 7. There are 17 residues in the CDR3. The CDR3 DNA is TGTGCCAGCAGCTTAGGTCGGCGGGGGGGTTCCACAGATACGCAGTATTTT. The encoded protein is CASSLGRRGGSTDTQYF.

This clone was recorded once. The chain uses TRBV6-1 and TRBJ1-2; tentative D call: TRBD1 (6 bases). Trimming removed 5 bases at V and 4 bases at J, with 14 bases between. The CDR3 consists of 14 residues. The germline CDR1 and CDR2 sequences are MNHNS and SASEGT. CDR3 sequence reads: CASSSGEGAYGYTF. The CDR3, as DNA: TGTGCCAGCAGTTCAGGGGAAGGGGCCTATGGCTACACCTTC.

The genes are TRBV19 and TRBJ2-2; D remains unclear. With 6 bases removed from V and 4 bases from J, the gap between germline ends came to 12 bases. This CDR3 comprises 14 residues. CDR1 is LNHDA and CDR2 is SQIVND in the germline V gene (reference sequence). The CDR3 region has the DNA TGTGCCAGTAGGGAAGGAGTCTTCACCGGGGAGCTGTTTTTT. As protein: CASREGVFTGELFF.

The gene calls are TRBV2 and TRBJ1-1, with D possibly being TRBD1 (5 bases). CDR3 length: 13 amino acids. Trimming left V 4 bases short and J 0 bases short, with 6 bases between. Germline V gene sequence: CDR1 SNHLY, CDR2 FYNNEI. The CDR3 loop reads CASSGTMNTEAFF. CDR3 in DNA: TGTGCCAGCAGTGGGACAATGAACACTGAAGCTTTCTTT.

The CDR3 DNA reads TGTGCCAGCTCACCAATAAGGACTAGCGGTTACTACGAGCAGTACTTC. Its protein is CASSPIRTSGYYEQYF. The chain recombines TRBV18 with TRBJ2-7, with TRBD2 identical over 10 bases. Germline CDR1 and CDR2: KGHSH and LQKENI. The length of the CDR3 is 16 residues. After removal of 2 bases from V and 3 bases from J, the junction contained 7 bases not matched to a gene.

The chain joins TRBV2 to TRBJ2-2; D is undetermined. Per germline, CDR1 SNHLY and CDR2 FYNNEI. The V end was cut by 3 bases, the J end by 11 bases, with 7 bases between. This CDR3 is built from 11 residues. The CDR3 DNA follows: TGTGCCAGCAGTGAGGCCATAGAGCTGTTTTTT. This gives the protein CASSEAIELFF.

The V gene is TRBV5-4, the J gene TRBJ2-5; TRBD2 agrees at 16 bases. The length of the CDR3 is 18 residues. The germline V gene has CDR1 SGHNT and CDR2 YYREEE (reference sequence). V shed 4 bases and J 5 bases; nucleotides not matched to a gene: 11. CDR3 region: CASSPPGTSGGAGETQYF. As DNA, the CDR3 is TGTGCCAGCAGCCCCCCCGGGACTAGCGGGGGGGCCGGGGAGACCCAGTACTTC.

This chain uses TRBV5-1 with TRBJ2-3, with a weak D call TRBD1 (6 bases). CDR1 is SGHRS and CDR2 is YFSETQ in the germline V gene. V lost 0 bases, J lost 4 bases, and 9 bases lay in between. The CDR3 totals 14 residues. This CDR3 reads CASSLDRAADTQYF. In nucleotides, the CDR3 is TGCGCCAGCAGCTTGGACAGGGCCGCAGATACGCAGTATTTT. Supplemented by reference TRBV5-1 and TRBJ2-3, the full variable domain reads KAGVTQTPRYLIKTRGQQVTLSCSPISGHRSVSWYQQTPGQGLQFLFEYFSETQRNKGNFPGRFSGRQFSNSRSEMNVSTLELGDSALYLCASSLDRAADTQYFGPGTRLTVL.

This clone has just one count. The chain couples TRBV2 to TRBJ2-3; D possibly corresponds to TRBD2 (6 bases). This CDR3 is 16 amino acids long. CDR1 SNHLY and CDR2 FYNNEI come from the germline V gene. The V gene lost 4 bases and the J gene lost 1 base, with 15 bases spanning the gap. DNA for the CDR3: TGTGCCAGCAGTGTAGGTTCGCGGGAACGCACAGATACGCAGTATTTT. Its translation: CASSVGSRERTDTQYF.